The clone carrying this T cell receptor (beta chain) was recorded only once. Its antigen is undetermined. The data stem from a study of T cells after yellow fever vaccination. CDR3 size: 14 residues. The V gene's germline CDR1 is DFQATT and CDR2 SNEGSKA (reference sequence). The V and J ends lost 5 bases and 7 bases, in that order; junction bases with no gene match: 12. Using its own MiXCR run on the 5' RACE reads, TCRdb lists one record per CDR3 protein. The table has 500,000 to 700,000 distinct CDR3 sequences, roughly 19% seen once. Study-wide findings and caveats: Although the secondary response was weaker, it peaked faster, at day 5 versus 15.

V and J are TRBV20-1 and TRBJ2-7, with 9 bases identical to TRBD1. The clonotype originates from a man aged 25 to 40 who received the YFV17D yellow fever vaccine. The source material was PBMCs, sampled 15 days after the yellow fever booster vaccination. The CDR3 spells CSAATVTGGSEQYF. The CDR3 DNA follows: TGCAGTGCTGCAACCGTGACAGGGGGGTCTGAGCAGTACTTC.